The next 12 T cell receptor beta chains were all read from a single sample in a study of OX40 agonist ivuxolimab in advanced cancers. Produced via immunoSEQ multiplex PCR; TCRdb's table is partial and in-frame only. Of just under 85,000 clones detected, roughly 83% appear once; the ten largest clones hold more than 0.75%. The sample in question was CD4+ or CD8+ T cells sorted from blood, obtained in a trial of the OX40 agonist ivuxolimab. These receptors all come from an adult with an advanced solid tumor such as melanoma, head and neck, liver or kidney cancer.

The J gene is TRBJ1-2, the V gene TRBV5-4, with D unclear. This CDR3 comprises 13 residues. Germline V CDR1 and CDR2: SGHNT, YYREEE (reference sequence). V was clipped by 4 bases and J by 4 bases, with 11 bases between them. The CDR3, as DNA: TGTGCCAGCAGCCCGGAGTGGGCCTATGGCTACACCTTC. This sequence encodes CASSPEWAYGYTF.

This clone occurred once. V usage is TRBV7-9 and J usage is TRBJ1-1; TRBD1 matches at 7 bases. The CDR3 extends over 16 amino acids. Germline V gene lookup returns CDR1 SEHNR and CDR2 FQNEAQ (reference sequence). With 2 bases clipped from V and 5 bases from J, the junction kept 11 bases outside the gene matches. The CDR3 region is CASSLRVGQGETEAFF. CDR3 DNA: TGTGCCAGCAGCTTAAGAGTGGGGCAGGGGGAAACTGAAGCTTTCTTT.

This clone has just one count. The V gene is TRBV19, the J gene TRBJ1-5, with D possibly being TRBD1 (5 bases). Germline assignment: CDR1 LNHDA and CDR2 SQIVND (reference sequence). The V end lost 4 bases, the J end lost 6 bases, and 16 bases lay between the germline ends. This CDR3 spans 15 amino acids. The CDR3, as DNA: TGTGCCAGTAGTACCCCTCCCGGGGGAGCTCAGCCCCAGCATTTT. Amino acid sequence: CASSTPPGGAQPQHF.

In this sample, this clone turned up a few times. The V and J genes are TRBV11-2 and TRBJ1-1; TRBD1 might be the D (5 bases). Germline V CDR1 and CDR2: SGHAT, FQNNGV. Between the trimmed V and J ends, which lost 0 bases and 7 bases, there was a span of 12 bases. This CDR3 comprises 14 residues. The CDR3 coding sequence is TGTGCCAGCAGCTTAGAACAGGCACTCGGTGAAGCTTTCTTT. Translating gives CASSLEQALGEAFF.

The genes are TRBV10-3 and TRBJ2-1; 14 bases match TRBD2. Germline-derived CDR1 and CDR2 are ENHRY and SYGVKD. The CDR3 loop spans 16 amino acids. The V gene end was trimmed by 10 bases and the J gene end by 4 bases; junction bases not matched to a gene: 9. The CDR3 sequence is CARGLAGGHTYNEQFF. The CDR3 region has the DNA TGTGCCAGAGGACTAGCGGGGGGACACACTTACAATGAGCAGTTCTTC.

This clone was observed a single time. The chain recombines TRBV6-5 with TRBJ2-7, with 11 bases lining up with TRBD1. Per germline, CDR1 MNHEY and CDR2 SVGAGI. The CDR3 sequence is 14 residues long. J was trimmed by 5 bases and V by 6 bases; bases with no gene match: 6. CDR3 in DNA: TGTGCCAGCAGCTCGGGACAGGGGGTCGACGAGCAGTACTTC. It yields the protein CASSSGQGVDEQYF.

This clone was found a few times. The chain uses TRBV7-9 and TRBJ1-6, with a weak D call TRBD1 (5 bases). This CDR3 is built from 17 residues. The V and J ends lost 2 bases and 6 bases respectively, with 17 bases between them. Germline V gene sequence: CDR1 SEHNR, CDR2 FQNEAQ (reference sequence). CDR3 bases: TGTGCCAGCAGCTTACCACCCGAGACAGTTACTAATTCACCCCTCCACTTT. Protein product: CASSLPPETVTNSPLHF.

The table lists this clone with a few counts. CDR3 DNA sequence: TGTGCCTGGAGTGTTTACTTCAGGGACACCGGGGAGCTGTTTTTT. Protein sequence: CAWSVYFRDTGELFF. The chain carries TRBV30 and TRBJ2-2; a possible D gene is TRBD1 (5 bases). Deletions cut 0 bases from V and 3 bases from J, with 11 bases between. Per the germline V gene, CDR1 is GTSNPN and CDR2 is SVGIG (reference sequence). The CDR3 has 15 residues.

The J gene is TRBJ2-7, the V gene TRBV4-1, with TRBD1 matching over 9 bases. Trimming at V came to 0 bases and at J to 5 bases, leaving 8 bases not matched to a gene. CDR1 is MGHRA and CDR2 is YSYEKL in the germline V gene. CDR3 length: 16 amino acids. CDR3 residues: CASSQERGQGLNEQYF. The CDR3 bases are TGCGCCAGCAGCCAAGAGAGGGGACAGGGCCTAAACGAGCAGTACTTC.

This rearrangement joins TRBV10-2 to TRBJ1-2; 8 positions match TRBD1. The CDR3 runs 18 residues. Germline trimming cut 5 bases from V and 0 bases from J; bases unmatched to any gene: 14. Germline V CDR1 and CDR2: WSHSY, SAAADI. CDR3 in amino acids: CASSPTSARGRTNYGYTF. The DNA for the CDR3 is TGCGCCAGCAGTCCAACGTCAGCCAGGGGGCGAACTAACTATGGCTACACCTTC.

The V and J genes are TRBV7-2 and TRBJ1-1; 9 nucleotides line up with TRBD1. V shed 1 base and J 2 bases; nucleotides not matched to a gene: 2. The CDR3 has 15 amino acids. Per the germline V gene, CDR1 is SGHTA and CDR2 is FQGNSA. The CDR3 bases are TGTGCCAGCAGCTTAGAGGACAGGGGAAACACTGAAGCTTTCTTT. This gives the protein CASSLEDRGNTEAFF. Supplemented by reference TRBV7-2 and TRBJ1-1, the full variable domain reads GAGVSQSPSNKVTEKGKDVELRCDPISGHTALYWYRQSLGQGLEFLIYFQGNSAPDKSGLPSDRFSAERTGGSVSTLTIQRTQQEDSAVYLCASSLEDRGNTEAFFGQGTRLTVV.

The chain uses TRBV6-5 and TRBJ1-2; D gene unclear. The CDR3 runs 14 residues. Germline CDR1 and CDR2: MNHEY and SVGAGI. Deletions cut 0 bases from V and 5 bases from J, with 10 bases between. This CDR3 reads CASSYSTQTYGYTF. Written as DNA, the CDR3 is TGTGCCAGCAGTTACTCGACACAGACATATGGCTACACCTTC.